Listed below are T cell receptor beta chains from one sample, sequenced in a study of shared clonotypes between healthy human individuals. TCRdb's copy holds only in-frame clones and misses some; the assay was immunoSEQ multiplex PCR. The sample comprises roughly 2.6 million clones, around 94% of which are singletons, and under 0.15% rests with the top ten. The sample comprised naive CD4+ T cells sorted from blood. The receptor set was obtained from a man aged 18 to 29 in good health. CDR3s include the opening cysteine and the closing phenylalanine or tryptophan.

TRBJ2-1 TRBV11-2 CASSPGTSGTYNEQFF
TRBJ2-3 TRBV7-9 CASSLLGASSTDTQYF
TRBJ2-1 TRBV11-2 CASSMGQNSYNEQFF
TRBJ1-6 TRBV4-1 CASSQLQGAERSLHF
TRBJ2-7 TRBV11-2 CASSSAERTGSYEQYF
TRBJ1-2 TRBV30 CAWRRGLGYTF
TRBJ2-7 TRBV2 CASSGTSGAYEQYF
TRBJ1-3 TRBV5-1 CASSLEAGSGGNTIYF
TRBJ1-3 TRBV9 CASSAALGGRDTIYF
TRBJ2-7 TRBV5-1 CASSRDRADSYEQYF
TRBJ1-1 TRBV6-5 CASSAIIDSRFGAFF
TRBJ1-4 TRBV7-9 CASTALGGLFF
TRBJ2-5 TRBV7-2 CASSFSGGASETQYF
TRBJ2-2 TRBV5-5 CASSVVTDTGELFF
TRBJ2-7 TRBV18 CASSPAEGTYEQYF
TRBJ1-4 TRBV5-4 CASSPSKLFF
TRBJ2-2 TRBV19 CASSIVEGSGELFF
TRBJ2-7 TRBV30 CAWSVLTGAYEQYF
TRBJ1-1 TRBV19 CASTLRGRVGAFF
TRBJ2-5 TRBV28 CASSFNVRDRAYRETQYF
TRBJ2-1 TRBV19 CASSPHPGTLEQFF
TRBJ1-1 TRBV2 CASRAAMNTEAFF
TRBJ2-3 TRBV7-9 CASSLARTGGLWSADTQYF
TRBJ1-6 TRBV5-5 CASSLVSTYNSPLHF
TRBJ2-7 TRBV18 CASSPLAGAGEQYF
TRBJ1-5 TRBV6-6 CASSYSDQPQHF
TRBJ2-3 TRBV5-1 CASSSLGGSSTDTQYF
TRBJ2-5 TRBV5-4 CASSPTGYQETQYF
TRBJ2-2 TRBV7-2 CASSLVFNTGELFF
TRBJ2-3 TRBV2 CASSEDRTTDTQYF
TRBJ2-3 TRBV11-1 CASSLPQDPDTQYF